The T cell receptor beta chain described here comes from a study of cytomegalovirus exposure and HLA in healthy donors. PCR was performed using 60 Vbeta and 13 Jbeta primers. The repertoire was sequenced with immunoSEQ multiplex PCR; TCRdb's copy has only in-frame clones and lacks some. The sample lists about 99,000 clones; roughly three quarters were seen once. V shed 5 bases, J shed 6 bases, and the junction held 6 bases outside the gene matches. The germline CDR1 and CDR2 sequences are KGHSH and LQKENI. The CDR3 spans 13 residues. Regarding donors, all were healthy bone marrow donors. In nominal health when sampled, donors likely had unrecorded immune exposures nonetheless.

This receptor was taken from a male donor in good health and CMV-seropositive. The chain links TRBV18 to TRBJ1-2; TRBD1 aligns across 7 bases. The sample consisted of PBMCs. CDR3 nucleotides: TGTGCCAGCTCAGTCACAGGGGTGGATGGCTACACCTTC. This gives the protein CASSVTGVDGYTF.